Presented here are 23 T cell receptor beta chains from one specimen sequenced in a study of cytomegalovirus exposure and HLA in healthy donors. This PCR relied on a set of 60 Vbeta primers and 13 Jbeta primers. TCRdb's copy holds only in-frame clones and misses some; the assay was immunoSEQ multiplex PCR. The sample table includes some 200,000 clones. Sequences were obtained from PBMCs. Source of these receptors: a girl aged 2 to 10 in good health and CMV-seropositive.

This chain joins TRBV5-1 and TRBJ1-1, with a possible D match to TRBD1 (5 bases). There are 18 residues in the CDR3. Germline CDR1 and CDR2: SGHRS and YFSETQ. The V gene lost 2 bases and the J gene lost 0 bases, with 20 bases spanning the gap. CDR3 DNA: TGCGCCAGCAGCTTTGTTTTAGGGGAAGGCCTCATGAACACTGAAGCTTTCTTT. Protein: CASSFVLGEGLMNTEAFF.

The rearrangement links TRBV5-1 to TRBJ2-5; D gene uncertain. TRBJ2-7 explains the end of the DNA better; the J call may be wrong. CDR1 and CDR2 (germline): SGHRS, YFSETQ. CDR3 size: 11 residues. DNA for the CDR3: TGCGCCAGCAGCTTAGCCTACGAGCAGTACTTC. This codes for CASSLAYEQYF.

CDR3 coding DNA: TGCGCCAGCAGTGATTTGGCGGGAGGAACAGATACGCAGTATTTT. Its translation: CASSDLAGGTDTQYF. The rearrangement uses TRBV10-1 and TRBJ2-3; 8 bases line up with TRBD2. Per the germline V gene, CDR1 is WNHNN and CDR2 is SYGVQD (reference sequence). V lost 3 bases, J lost 3 bases, and 5 bases stayed unmatched. The CDR3 consists of 15 residues.

The rearrangement joins TRBV28 to TRBJ2-6; 8 bases are a match to TRBD2. The CDR3 is 18 residues long. CDR1 is MDHEN and CDR2 is SYDVKM in the germline V gene. After removal of 3 bases from V and 4 bases from J, the junction contained 11 bases not matched to a gene. The CDR3 DNA reads as TGTGCCAGCAGTTTCCAAGGAGCGGGAGCGAGCGGGGCCAACGTCCTGACTTTC. Residues: CASSFQGAGASGANVLTF.

V gene TRBV7-2 combines with J gene TRBJ2-5; 10 nucleotides line up with TRBD2. Germline V gene lookup returns CDR1 SGHTA and CDR2 FQGNSA. V lost 8 bases and J lost 7; bases outside the gene matches: 16. The CDR3 consists of 16 residues. CDR3 nucleotide sequence: TGTGCCAGCGGCGAAACCCCGGGACTAGCGATTGGGACCCAGTACTTC. Its protein product is CASGETPGLAIGTQYF. The whole variable domain, remainder taken from reference TRBV7-2 and TRBJ2-5, is GAGVSQSPSNKVTEKGKDVELRCDPISGHTALYWYRQSLGQGLEFLIYFQGNSAPDKSGLPSDRFSAERTGGSVSTLTIQRTQQEDSAVYLCASGETPGLAIGTQYFGPGTRLLVL.

The chain employs TRBV25-1 and TRBJ2-3; D unresolved. V lost 0 bases and J lost 10, with 8 bases in between. Germline V gene data show CDR1 as MGHDK and CDR2 as SYGVNS. This CDR3 spans 12 amino acids. In nucleotides, the CDR3 is TGTGCCAGCAGTGAATACTCAAGCGCGCAGTATTTT. It is translated as CASSEYSSAQYF.

This sequence joins TRBV18 and TRBJ1-1, with TRBD1 matching over 9 bases. After removal of 6 bases from V and 1 base from J, the junction contained 3 bases not matched to a gene. Per germline, CDR1 KGHSH and CDR2 LQKENI. This CDR3 region has 14 residues. CDR3 amino acids: CASSGQGPNTEAFF. The CDR3 DNA is TGTGCCAGCTCCGGACAGGGGCCGAACACTGAAGCTTTCTTT.

The chain links TRBV11-2 to TRBJ2-7, with 12 bases identical to TRBD2. The length of the CDR3 is 16 residues. Germline CDR1 and CDR2: SGHAT and FQNNGV. The junction had 2 bases not matched to a gene; V was cut back by 0 bases and J by 2 bases. CDR3 residues: CASSLEGLAGTYEQYF. Here the CDR3 DNA reads TGTGCCAGCAGCTTAGAGGGACTAGCGGGCACCTACGAGCAGTACTTC.

The chain employs TRBV19 and TRBJ1-2, with TRBD1 as a possible D gene (5 bases). Germline-derived CDR1 and CDR2 are LNHDA and SQIVND (reference sequence). The CDR3 is made up of 12 amino acids. Trimming stripped 3 bases from V and 6 bases from J, with 8 bases between. The DNA for the CDR3 is TGTGCCAGTAGTATTACCAGGGATGGCTACACCTTC. Translation gives CASSITRDGYTF.

The gene calls are TRBV30 and TRBJ2-5; 7 bases are shared with TRBD2. The J call may be mistaken, given a closer DNA end match to TRBJ2-7. This CDR3 is 15 amino acids long. From germline, CDR1 is GTSNPN and CDR2 SVGIG (reference sequence). The CDR3 DNA reads as TGTGCCTGGAGTTTCCGGGCTAGCGGCACTTACGAGCAGTACTTC. Translated: CAWSFRASGTYEQYF.

The genes are TRBV10-3 and TRBJ1-1; 12 positions match TRBD1. The J segment lost 5 bases and the V segment lost 4 bases, leaving 2 bases of the junction unmatched. From germline, CDR1 is ENHRY and CDR2 SYGVKD. There are 14 residues in the CDR3. Here the CDR3 reads CAISGDRGLTEAFF. Written as DNA, the CDR3 is TGTGCCATCAGTGGGGACAGGGGGCTTACTGAAGCTTTCTTT.

The chain links TRBV19 to TRBJ1-1; tentatively, D is TRBD1 (5 bases). CDR1 and CDR2 from the germline V gene are LNHDA and SQIVND (reference sequence). This CDR3 spans 12 amino acids. With 4 bases removed from V and 6 bases from J, the gap between germline ends came to 9 bases. The CDR3 spells CASSRPTAEAFF. CDR3 in DNA: TGTGCCAGTAGTAGGCCGACAGCTGAAGCTTTCTTT.

V is TRBV6-6 and J is TRBJ2-2; 7 nucleotides align to TRBD2. The CDR3 sequence is 14 residues long. Germline values: CDR1 MNHNY, CDR2 SVGAGI (reference sequence). Unmatched junction bases numbered 4, after V lost 5 bases and J lost 4 bases. CDR3: CASSKAGSTGELFF. The CDR3 DNA reads TGTGCCAGCAGTAAAGCGGGAAGCACCGGGGAGCTGTTTTTT.

This rearrangement joins TRBV10-2 to TRBJ2-7; D remains unclear. The CDR3 consists of 11 residues. Per germline, CDR1 WSHSY and CDR2 SAAADI. With 3 bases removed from V and 3 bases from J, the gap between germline ends came to 3 bases. The CDR3 loop reads CASSDLYEQYF. In nucleotides, the CDR3 is TGCGCCAGCAGTGATCTCTACGAGCAGTACTTC.

The chain employs TRBV15 and TRBJ2-7, with 9 bases identical to TRBD2. CDR1 is LNHNV, CDR2 YYDKDF, per germline (reference sequence). The CDR3 is 17 residues long. J was trimmed by 2 bases and V by 4 bases; bases with no gene match: 12. The CDR3 coding sequence is TGTGCCACCAGCATTAGAATTGAGACTAGCGGACCCTACGAGCAGTACTTC. It translates to CATSIRIETSGPYEQYF.

The V and J genes are TRBV7-2 and TRBJ1-1; 8 bases fit TRBD1. The CDR3 runs to 12 residues. V trimming: 4 bases; J trimming: 6 bases; junction bases outside the gene matches: 1. Germline values: CDR1 SGHTA, CDR2 FQGNSA. CDR3 sequence (DNA): TGTGCCAGCAGCTCACAGGGGGCTGAAGCTTTCTTT. The encoded protein is CASSSQGAEAFF.

V usage is TRBV27 and J usage is TRBJ1-2, with 9 nucleotides matching TRBD1. The germline gives CDR1 MNHEY, CDR2 SMNVEV (reference sequence). The CDR3 sequence is 15 residues long. V gave up 4 bases and J gave up 2 bases; unmatched junction bases: 5. CDR3 amino acids: CASSSLGQGNYGYTF. The CDR3 DNA reads as TGTGCCAGCAGTTCCCTCGGACAGGGGAACTATGGCTACACCTTC.

The chain employs TRBV28 and TRBJ2-5; 9 bases line up with TRBD1. This CDR3 comprises 14 residues. V lost 7 bases, J lost 4 bases, and 7 bases stayed unmatched. Germline values: CDR1 MDHEN, CDR2 SYDVKM. The CDR3 region is CASTNRGPPETQYF. For the CDR3, the DNA is TGTGCCAGCACAAACAGGGGGCCCCCAGAGACCCAGTACTTC.

The chain links TRBV19 to TRBJ1-1; tentatively, D is TRBD1 (5 bases). V was trimmed by 3 bases and J by 1 base, leaving 15 bases between them. Germline V lookup: CDR1 LNHDA, CDR2 SQIVND (reference sequence). The CDR3 loop spans 16 amino acids. DNA of the CDR3: TGTGCCAGTAGTATGTCCCCGTGGGGGGGGAACACTGAAGCTTTCTTT. Translating gives CASSMSPWGGNTEAFF.

To note about this clone: The germline gene is not matched at one end of the junction; a read error may be the cause. The chain couples TRBV7-7 to TRBJ2-1; no clear D. Looked up from germline, CDR1 is SSHAT and CDR2 is FNYEAQ (reference sequence). There are 12 residues in the CDR3. CDR3 nucleotides: TGTGCTAGCACCCCCTCAGAGGATGAGCAGTTCTTC. Translated, it gives CASTPSEDEQFF.

The genes are TRBV15 and TRBJ2-7, with 10 bases identical to TRBD2. This CDR3 region has 15 residues. V shed 2 bases, J shed 5 bases, and the junction held 6 bases outside the gene matches. CDR1 is LNHNV, CDR2 YYDKDF, per germline (reference sequence). The CDR3 coding sequence is TGTGCCACCAGCAGAACCTCCGGGACTAGCGACGAGCAGTACTTC. Protein sequence: CATSRTSGTSDEQYF.

This chain uses TRBV5-4 with TRBJ2-1; 9 bases map to TRBD2. Germline CDR1 reads SGHNT; CDR2 reads YYREEE (reference sequence). V lost 4 bases to trimming and J lost 8 bases; unmatched junction nucleotides: 10. CDR3 length: 15 amino acids. CDR3 amino acids: CASSATSGYRHEQFF. DNA for the CDR3: TGTGCCAGCAGCGCTACTAGCGGGTATAGGCATGAGCAGTTCTTC.

CDR3: CASSWGFPQGGYTF. For the CDR3, the DNA is TGTGCCAGCAGCTGGGGATTTCCCCAGGGGGGCTACACCTTC. The chain links TRBV28 to TRBJ1-2, with D tentatively TRBD1 (6 bases). Germline loops: CDR1 MDHEN, CDR2 SYDVKM. V lost 6 bases to trimming and J lost 8 bases, with 19 bases between them. The CDR3 extends over 14 amino acids.